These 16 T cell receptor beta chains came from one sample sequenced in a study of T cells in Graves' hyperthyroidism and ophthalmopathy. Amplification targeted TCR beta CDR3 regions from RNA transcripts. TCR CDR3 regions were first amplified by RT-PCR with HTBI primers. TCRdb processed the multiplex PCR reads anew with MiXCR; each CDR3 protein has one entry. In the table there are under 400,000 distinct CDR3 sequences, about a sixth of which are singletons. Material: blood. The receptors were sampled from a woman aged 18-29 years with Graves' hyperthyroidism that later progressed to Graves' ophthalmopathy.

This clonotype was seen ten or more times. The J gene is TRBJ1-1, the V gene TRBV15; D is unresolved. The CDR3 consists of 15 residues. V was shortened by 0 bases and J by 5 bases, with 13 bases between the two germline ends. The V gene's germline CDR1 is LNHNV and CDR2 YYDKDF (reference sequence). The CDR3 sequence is CATSRDQRGGTEAFF. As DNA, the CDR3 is TGTGCCACCAGCAGAGACCAACGGGGTGGTACTGAAGCTTTCTTT.

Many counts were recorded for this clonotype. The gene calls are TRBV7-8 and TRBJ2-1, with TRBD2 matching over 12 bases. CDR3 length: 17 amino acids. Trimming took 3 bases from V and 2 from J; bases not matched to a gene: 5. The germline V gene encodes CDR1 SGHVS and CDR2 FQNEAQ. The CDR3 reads CASSFRLAGDPYNEQFF. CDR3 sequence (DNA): TGTGCCAGCAGCTTCAGACTAGCGGGGGATCCCTACAATGAGCAGTTCTTC.

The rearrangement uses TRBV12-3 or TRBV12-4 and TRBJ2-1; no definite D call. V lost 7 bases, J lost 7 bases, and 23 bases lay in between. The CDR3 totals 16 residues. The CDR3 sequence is CASKLRTGGSLNEQFF. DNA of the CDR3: TGTGCCAGCAAGCTCCGGACCGGCGGATCTTTGAATGAGCAGTTCTTC.

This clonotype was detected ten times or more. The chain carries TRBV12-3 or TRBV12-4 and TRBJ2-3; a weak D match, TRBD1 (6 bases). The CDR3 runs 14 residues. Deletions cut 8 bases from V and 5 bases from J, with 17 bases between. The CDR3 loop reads CASFGAQGRDTQYF. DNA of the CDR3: TGTGCCAGCTTTGGGGCACAGGGAAGAGATACGCAGTATTTT.

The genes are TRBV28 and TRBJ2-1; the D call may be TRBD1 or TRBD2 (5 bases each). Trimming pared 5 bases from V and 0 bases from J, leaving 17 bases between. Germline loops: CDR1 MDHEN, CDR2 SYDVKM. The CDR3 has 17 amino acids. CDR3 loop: CASSTRASRRSYNEQFF. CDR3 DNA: TGTGCCAGCAGTACCAGGGCTAGCAGACGCTCCTACAATGAGCAGTTCTTC.

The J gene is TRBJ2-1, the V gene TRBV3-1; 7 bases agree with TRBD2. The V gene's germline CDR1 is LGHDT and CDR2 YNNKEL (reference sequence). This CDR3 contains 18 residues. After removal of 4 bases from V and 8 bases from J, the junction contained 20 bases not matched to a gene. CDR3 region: CASSPIPGEGLADDEQFF. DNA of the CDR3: TGTGCCAGCAGCCCCATCCCCGGGGAGGGGCTAGCCGACGATGAGCAGTTCTTC.

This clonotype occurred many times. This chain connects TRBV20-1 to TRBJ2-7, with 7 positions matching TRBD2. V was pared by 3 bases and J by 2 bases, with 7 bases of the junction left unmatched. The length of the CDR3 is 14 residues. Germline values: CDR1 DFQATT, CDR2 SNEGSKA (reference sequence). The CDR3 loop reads CSARLSGGPYEQYF. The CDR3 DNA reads TGCAGTGCTAGGCTCTCGGGAGGACCCTACGAGCAGTACTTC.

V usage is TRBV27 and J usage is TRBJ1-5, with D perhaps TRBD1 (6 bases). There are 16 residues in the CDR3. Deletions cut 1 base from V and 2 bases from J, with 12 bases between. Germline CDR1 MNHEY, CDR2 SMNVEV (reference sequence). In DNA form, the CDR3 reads TGTGCCAGCAGTTTATTCGGGGGGGGCGGCAATCAGCCCCAGCATTTT. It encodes CASSLFGGGGNQPQHF.

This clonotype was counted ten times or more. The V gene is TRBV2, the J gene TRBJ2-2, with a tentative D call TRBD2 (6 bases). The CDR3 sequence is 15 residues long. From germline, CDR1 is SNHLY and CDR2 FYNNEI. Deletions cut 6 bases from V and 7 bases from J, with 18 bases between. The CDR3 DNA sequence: TGTGCCAGCAGCTCCCGGGCGGGAAAGGGCGGGGAGCTGTTTTTT. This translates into CASSSRAGKGGELFF.

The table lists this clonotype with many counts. CDR3 sequence: CASSQVRGARGYTF. In DNA form, the CDR3 reads TGTGCCAGCAGCCAAGTACGGGGGGCCCGTGGCTACACCTTC. The chain couples TRBV3-1 to TRBJ1-2; D might be TRBD1 (6 bases). The length of the CDR3 is 14 residues. The germline V gene encodes CDR1 LGHDT and CDR2 YNNKEL (reference sequence). V lost 1 base to trimming and J lost 7 bases, with 13 bases between them.

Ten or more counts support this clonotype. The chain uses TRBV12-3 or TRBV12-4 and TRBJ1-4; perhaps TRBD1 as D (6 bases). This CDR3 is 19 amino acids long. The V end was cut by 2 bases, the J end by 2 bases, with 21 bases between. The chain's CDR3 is CASSLRTVLRKSTNEKLFF. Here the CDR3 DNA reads TGTGCCAGCAGTTTAAGGACAGTTCTGAGGAAGTCTACTAATGAAAAACTGTTTTTT.

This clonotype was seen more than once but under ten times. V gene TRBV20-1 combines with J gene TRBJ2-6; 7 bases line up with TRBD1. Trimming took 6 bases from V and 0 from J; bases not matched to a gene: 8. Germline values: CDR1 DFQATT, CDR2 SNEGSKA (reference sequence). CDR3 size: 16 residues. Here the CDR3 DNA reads TGCAGTGCGCCCGGGACAGCCAGCTCTGGGGCCAACGTCCTGACTTTC. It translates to CSAPGTASSGANVLTF.

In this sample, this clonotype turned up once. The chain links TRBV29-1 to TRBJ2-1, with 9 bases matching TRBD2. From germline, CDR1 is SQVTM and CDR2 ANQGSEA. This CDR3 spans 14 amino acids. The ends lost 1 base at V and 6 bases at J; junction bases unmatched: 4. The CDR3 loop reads CSVEGVAGVNEQFF. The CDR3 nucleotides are TGCAGCGTTGAAGGGGTAGCGGGAGTCAATGAGCAGTTCTTC.

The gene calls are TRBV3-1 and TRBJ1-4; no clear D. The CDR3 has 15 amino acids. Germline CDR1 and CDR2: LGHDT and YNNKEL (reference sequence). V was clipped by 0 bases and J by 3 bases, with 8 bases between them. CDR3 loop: CASSQELGANEKLFF. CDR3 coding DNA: TGTGCCAGCAGCCAAGAGCTGGGAGCTAATGAAAAACTGTTTTTT.

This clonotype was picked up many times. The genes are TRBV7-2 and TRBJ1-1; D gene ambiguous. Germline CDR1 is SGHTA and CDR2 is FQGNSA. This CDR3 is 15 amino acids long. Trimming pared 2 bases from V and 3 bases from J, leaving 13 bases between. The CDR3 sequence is CASSLFQAADTEAFF. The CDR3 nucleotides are TGTGCCAGCAGCTTATTCCAGGCGGCGGACACTGAAGCTTTCTTT.

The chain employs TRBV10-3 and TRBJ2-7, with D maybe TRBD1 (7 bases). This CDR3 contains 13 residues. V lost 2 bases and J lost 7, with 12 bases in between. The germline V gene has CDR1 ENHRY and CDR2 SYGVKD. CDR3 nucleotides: TGTGCCATCAGTGAGACAGGGGAGGATGAGCAGTACTTC. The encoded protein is CAISETGEDEQYF.